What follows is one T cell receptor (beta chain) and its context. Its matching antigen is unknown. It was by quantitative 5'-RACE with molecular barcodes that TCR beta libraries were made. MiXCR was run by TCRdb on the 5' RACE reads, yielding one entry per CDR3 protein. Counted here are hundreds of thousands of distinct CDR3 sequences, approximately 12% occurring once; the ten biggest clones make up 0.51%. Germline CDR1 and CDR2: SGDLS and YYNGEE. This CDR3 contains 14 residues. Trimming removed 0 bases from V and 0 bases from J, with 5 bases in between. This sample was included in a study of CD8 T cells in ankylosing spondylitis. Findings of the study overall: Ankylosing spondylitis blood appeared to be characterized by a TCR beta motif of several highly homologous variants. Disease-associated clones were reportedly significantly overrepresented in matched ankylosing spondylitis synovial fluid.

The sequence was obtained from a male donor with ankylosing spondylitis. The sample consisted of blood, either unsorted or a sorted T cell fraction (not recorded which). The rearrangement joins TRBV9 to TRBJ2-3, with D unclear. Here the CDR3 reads CASSVGFSTDTQYF. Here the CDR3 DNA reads TGTGCCAGCAGCGTAGGATTTAGCACAGATACGCAGTATTTT. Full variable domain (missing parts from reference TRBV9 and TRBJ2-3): DSGVTQTPKHLITATGQRVTLRCSPRSGDLSVYWYQQSLDQGLQFLIQYYNGEERAKGNILERFSAQQFPDLHSELNLSSLELGDSALYFCASSVGFSTDTQYFGPGTRLTVL.